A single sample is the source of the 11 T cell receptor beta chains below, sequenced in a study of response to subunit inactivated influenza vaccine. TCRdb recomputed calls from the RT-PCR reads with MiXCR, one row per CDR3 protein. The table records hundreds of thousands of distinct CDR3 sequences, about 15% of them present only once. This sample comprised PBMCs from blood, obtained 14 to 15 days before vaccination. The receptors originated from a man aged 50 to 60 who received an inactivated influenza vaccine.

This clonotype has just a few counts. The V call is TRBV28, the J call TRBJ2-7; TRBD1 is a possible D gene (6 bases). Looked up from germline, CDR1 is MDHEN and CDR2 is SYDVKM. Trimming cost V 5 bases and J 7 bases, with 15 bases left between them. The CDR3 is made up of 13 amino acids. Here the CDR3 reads CASSDQQGWEQYF. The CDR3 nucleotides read TGTGCCAGCAGTGATCAACAGGGATGGGAGCAGTACTTC. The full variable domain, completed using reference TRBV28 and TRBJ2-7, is DVKVTQSSRYLVKRTGEKVFLECVQDMDHENMFWYRQDPGLGLRLIYFSYDVKMKEKGDIPEGYSVSREKKERFSLILESASTNQTSMYLCASSDQQGWEQYFGPGTRLTVT.

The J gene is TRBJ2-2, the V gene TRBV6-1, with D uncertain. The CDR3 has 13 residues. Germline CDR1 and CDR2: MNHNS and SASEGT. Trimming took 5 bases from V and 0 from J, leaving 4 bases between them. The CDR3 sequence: CASSMTNTGELFF. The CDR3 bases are TGTGCCAGCAGTATGACGAACACCGGGGAGCTGTTTTTT.

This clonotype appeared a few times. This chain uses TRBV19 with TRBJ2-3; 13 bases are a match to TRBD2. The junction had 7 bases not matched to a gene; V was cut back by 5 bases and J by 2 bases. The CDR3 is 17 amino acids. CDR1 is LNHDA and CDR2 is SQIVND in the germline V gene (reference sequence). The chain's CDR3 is CASSLAGLAGVTDTQYF. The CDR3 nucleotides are TGTGCCAGTAGTTTAGCCGGACTAGCGGGAGTCACAGATACGCAGTATTTT.

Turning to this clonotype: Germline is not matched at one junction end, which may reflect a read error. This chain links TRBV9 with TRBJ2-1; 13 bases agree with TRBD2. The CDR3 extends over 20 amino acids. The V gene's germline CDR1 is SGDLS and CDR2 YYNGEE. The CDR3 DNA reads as TGTGCCAGCAGCGTAGAGGGGGACCGACTAGCGGGGGGCTCCCGCAATCAGCAGTTCTTC. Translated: CASSVEGDRLAGGSRNQQFF.

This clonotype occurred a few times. CDR3 DNA: TGTGCAAGTCGCTCCCCACATCCGGGATTGGAGACCCAGTACTTC. Translated, it gives CASRSPHPGLETQYF. V usage is TRBV12-2 and J usage is TRBJ2-5; the table gives TRBD1 as D, unverified against the DNA. TRBV12-2 is shown as a pseudogene. There are 15 residues in the CDR3.

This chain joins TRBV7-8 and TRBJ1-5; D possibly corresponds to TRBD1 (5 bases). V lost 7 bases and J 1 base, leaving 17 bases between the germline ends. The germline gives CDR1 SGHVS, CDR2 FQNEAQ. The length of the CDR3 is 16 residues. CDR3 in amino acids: CASKPGGGGSNQPQHF. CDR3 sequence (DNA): TGTGCCAGCAAACCGGGCGGGGGAGGGAGCAATCAGCCCCAGCATTTT.

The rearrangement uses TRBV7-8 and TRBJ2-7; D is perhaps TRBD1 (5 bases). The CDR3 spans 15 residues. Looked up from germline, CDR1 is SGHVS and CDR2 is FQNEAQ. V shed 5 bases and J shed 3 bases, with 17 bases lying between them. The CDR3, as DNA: TGTGCCAGCAGCAAATCCACAGGAATTAACTACGAGCAGTACTTC. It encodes CASSKSTGINYEQYF.

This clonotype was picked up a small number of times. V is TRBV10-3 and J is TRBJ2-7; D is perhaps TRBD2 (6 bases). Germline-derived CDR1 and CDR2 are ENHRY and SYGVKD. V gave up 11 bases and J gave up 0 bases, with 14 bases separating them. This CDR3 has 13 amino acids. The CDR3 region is CAHRRETSYEQYF. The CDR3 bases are TGTGCCCATCGACGGGAGACCTCCTACGAGCAGTACTTC.

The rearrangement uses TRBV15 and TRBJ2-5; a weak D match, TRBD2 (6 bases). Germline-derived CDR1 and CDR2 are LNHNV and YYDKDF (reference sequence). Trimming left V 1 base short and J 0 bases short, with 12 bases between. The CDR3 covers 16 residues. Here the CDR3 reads CATSRGEAVYQETQYF. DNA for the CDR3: TGTGCCACCAGCAGAGGGGAGGCGGTATACCAAGAGACCCAGTACTTC.

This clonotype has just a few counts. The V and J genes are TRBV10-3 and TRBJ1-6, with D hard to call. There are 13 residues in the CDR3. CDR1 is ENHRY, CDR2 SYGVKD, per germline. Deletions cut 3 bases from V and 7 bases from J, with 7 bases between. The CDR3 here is CAISDAQNSPLHF. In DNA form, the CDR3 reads TGTGCCATCAGTGATGCACAAAATTCACCCCTCCACTTT.

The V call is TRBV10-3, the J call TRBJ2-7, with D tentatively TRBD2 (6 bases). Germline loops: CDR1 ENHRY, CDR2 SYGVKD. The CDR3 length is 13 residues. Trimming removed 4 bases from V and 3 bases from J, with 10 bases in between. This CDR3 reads CAISGREGYEQYF. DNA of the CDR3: TGTGCCATCAGTGGGCGGGAAGGCTACGAGCAGTACTTC.